These 8 T cell receptor beta chains originate from one sample sequenced in a study of Graves' ophthalmopathy and Graves' hyperthyroidism. Amplified material comprised TCR beta CDR3 regions derived from RNA transcripts. An opening RT-PCR round employed HTBI primers and preceded a second-round multiplex PCR. TCRdb used MiXCR to reprocess the multiplex PCR reads, holding one entry per CDR3 protein. The repertoire holds a few hundred thousand distinct CDR3 sequences, approximately 37% seen once, with about 4% in the top ten. Sequencing was performed on peripheral blood or thyroid tissue (not recorded which). The receptors were gathered from an adult man with Graves' hyperthyroidism.

This clonotype was counted ten times or more. The chain couples TRBV11-3 to TRBJ1-5; 8 bases are a match to TRBD1. J lost 7 bases, V lost 5 bases, and 10 bases had no gene match. The CDR3 has 15 amino acids. CDR1 is SGHNT, CDR2 YENEEA, per germline. The CDR3 DNA is TGTGCCAGCAGCCCTCGGGGACAGGTAGGGCAGCCCCAGCATTTT. Protein product: CASSPRGQVGQPQHF.

As concerns this clonotype: As the CDR3 is not closed by the conserved phenylalanine or tryptophan, this likely results from a read error. The V call is TRBV19, the J call TRBJ1-1; D is possibly TRBD1 (6 bases). The length of the CDR3 is 14 residues. Germline V CDR1 and CDR2: LNHDA, SQIVND (reference sequence). Trimming took off 5 bases at V and 1 base at J, with 11 bases between the two ends. The CDR3 DNA follows: TGTGCCAGTAGTCCCGGACAGTCGAACACTGAAGCTTTCCTT. It yields the protein CASSPGQSNTEAFL.

In its sample, this clonotype was seen many times. The V gene is TRBV7-2, the J gene TRBJ2-5, with D unresolved. Per the germline V gene, CDR1 is SGHTA and CDR2 is FQGNSA. The CDR3 loop spans 12 amino acids. Trimming took 4 bases from V and 5 from J, leaving 8 bases between them. This CDR3 is CASSYAAETQYF. The CDR3 DNA sequence: TGTGCCAGCAGCTACGCTGCTGAGACCCAGTACTTC. The entire variable domain, with the rest obtained from reference TRBV7-2 and TRBJ2-5, is as follows: GAGVSQSPSNKVTEKGKDVELRCDPISGHTALYWYRQSLGQGLEFLIYFQGNSAPDKSGLPSDRFSAERTGGSVSTLTIQRTQQEDSAVYLCASSYAAETQYFGPGTRLLVL.

In its sample, this clonotype was seen many times. The chain recombines TRBV6-5 with TRBJ1-5; D possibly corresponds to TRBD1 (5 bases). Germline V gene data show CDR1 as MNHEY and CDR2 as SVGAGI. Trimming removed 6 bases at V and 3 bases at J, with 12 bases between. This CDR3 region has 14 residues. In DNA form, the CDR3 reads TGTGCCAGCAGCCCGGCAGGGTCCAATCAGCCCCAGCATTTT. Its translation is CASSPAGSNQPQHF.

This clonotype was seen many times. The V call is TRBV7-9, the J call TRBJ2-6; D remains ambiguous. V was shortened by 1 base and J by 0 bases, with 10 bases between the two germline ends. CDR3 length equals 17 residues. Germline CDR1 reads SEHNR; CDR2 reads FQNEAQ (reference sequence). The CDR3, as DNA: TGTGCCAGCAGCTTAGGCGTAGGGCACTCTGGGGCCAACGTCCTGACTTTC. Translation: CASSLGVGHSGANVLTF.

This clonotype came up many times. The V and J genes are TRBV13 and TRBJ2-7, with 7 nucleotides matching TRBD2. The germline V gene encodes CDR1 PRHDT and CDR2 FYEKMQ (reference sequence). The CDR3 sequence is 16 residues long. V trimming: 6 bases; J trimming: 1 base; junction bases outside the gene matches: 12. The CDR3 here is CASRNRKAGRSYEQYF. The CDR3 DNA reads as TGTGCCAGCAGAAACCGCAAAGCGGGAAGGTCCTACGAGCAGTACTTC. Based on the CDR3 plus reference TRBV13 and TRBJ2-7, the full variable domain is AAGVIQSPRHLIKEKRETATLKCYPIPRHDTVYWYQQGPGQDPQFLISFYEKMQSDKGSIPDRFSAQQFSDYHSELNMSSLELGDSALYFCASRNRKAGRSYEQYFGPGTRLTVT.

This clonotype was found a few times. The CDR3 DNA reads as TGTGCCAGCAGCCCGACTAGCGGGAGGACAGATACGCAGTATTTT. This codes for CASSPTSGRTDTQYF. The chain links TRBV7-2 to TRBJ2-3; 13 nucleotides line up with TRBD2. Germline CDR1 and CDR2: SGHTA and FQGNSA. The CDR3 consists of 15 residues. Trimming took 5 bases from V and 3 from J; bases not matched to a gene: 2.

Of note for this clonotype: A much more abundant neighbour one base away suggests this may be a read error. CDR3 in DNA: TGTGCCAGCGGCTTAGCGAGGGGAGGCTGGGACACCGGGGAGCTGTTTTTT. Translating gives CASGLARGGWDTGELFF. The V call is TRBV7-9, the J call TRBJ2-2, with D possibly TRBD2 on 6 matching bases. The CDR3 is 17 residues long. Germline CDR1 reads SEHNR; CDR2 reads FQNEAQ (reference sequence).